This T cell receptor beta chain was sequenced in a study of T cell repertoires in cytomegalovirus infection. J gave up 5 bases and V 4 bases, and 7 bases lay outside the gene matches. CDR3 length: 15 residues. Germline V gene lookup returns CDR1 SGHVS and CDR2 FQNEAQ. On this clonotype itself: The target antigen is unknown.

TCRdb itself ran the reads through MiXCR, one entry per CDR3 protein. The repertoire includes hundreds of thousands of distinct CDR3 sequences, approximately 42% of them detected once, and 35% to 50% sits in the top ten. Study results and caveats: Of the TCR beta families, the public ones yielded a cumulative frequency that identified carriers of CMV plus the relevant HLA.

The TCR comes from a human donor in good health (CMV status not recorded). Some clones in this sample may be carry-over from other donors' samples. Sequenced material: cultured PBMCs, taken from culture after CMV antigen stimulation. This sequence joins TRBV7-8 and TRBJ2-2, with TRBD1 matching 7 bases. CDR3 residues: CASSSPTGQTGELFF. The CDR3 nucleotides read TGTGCCAGCAGCTCCCCGACAGGGCAAACCGGGGAGCTGTTTTTT. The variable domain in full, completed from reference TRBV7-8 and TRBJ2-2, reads GAGVSQSPRYKVAKRGQDVALRCDPISGHVSLFWYQQALGQGPEFLTYFQNEAQLDKSGLPSDRFFAERPEGSVSTLKIQRTQQEDSAVYLCASSSPTGQTGELFFGEGSRLTVL.